This is a list of T cell receptor beta chains from one sample in a study of T cells after yellow fever vaccination. TCRdb itself ran the 5' RACE reads through MiXCR, one entry per CDR3 protein. The data show hundreds of thousands of distinct CDR3 sequences, 8.7% seen once. Specimen: PBMCs, collected on the day of the first yellow fever vaccination. The receptor source for this set is a man between 18 and 29 years old who received the YFV17D yellow fever vaccine. CDR3s leave out the opening cysteine and the closing phenylalanine or tryptophan. Each record gives: V gene, J gene, CDR3 protein.

v_gene: TRBV10-3
j_gene: TRBJ1-5
CDR3aa: AISESKSGGNQPQH

v_gene: TRBV7-2
j_gene: TRBJ2-1
CDR3aa: ASSLVNSGAYNEQF

v_gene: TRBV20-1
j_gene: TRBJ2-2
CDR3aa: SARVSDYHTGELF

v_gene: TRBV4-1
j_gene: TRBJ2-3
CDR3aa: ASSQLTGSTDTQY

v_gene: TRBV7-8
j_gene: TRBJ1-3
CDR3aa: ASSYGQGFSGNTIY

v_gene: TRBV4-1
j_gene: TRBJ2-1
CDR3aa: ASSQSTRGGGSYNEQF

v_gene: TRBV30
j_gene: TRBJ1-6
CDR3aa: AWSATNSPLH

v_gene: TRBV6-5
j_gene: TRBJ2-3
CDR3aa: ASSYRQTKGTDTQY

v_gene: TRBV1
j_gene: TRBJ1-6
CDR3aa: TSSHPPAQRKNSPLH

v_gene: TRBV5-6
j_gene: TRBJ2-3
CDR3aa: ASSRLGTISTDTQY

v_gene: TRBV2
j_gene: TRBJ1-2
CDR3aa: ASSEALQGEVGYT

v_gene: TRBV7-3
j_gene: TRBJ2-5
CDR3aa: ASLRPRETQY

v_gene: TRBV7-9
j_gene: TRBJ1-2
CDR3aa: ASSRIMTGGSGYGYT

v_gene: TRBV6-5
j_gene: TRBJ1-5
CDR3aa: ASSYSGGDQPQH

v_gene: TRBV10-3
j_gene: TRBJ2-5
CDR3aa: AISGTDQETKY

v_gene: TRBV7-9
j_gene: TRBJ1-2
CDR3aa: ASRQGENYGYT